This T cell receptor beta chain comes out of a study of blood T cell repertoires in COVID-19. In the original processing: From reference gene primer amplification, estimates of nucleated cell counts were derived. Clones were read by immunoSEQ multiplex PCR, and TCRdb kept only the in-frame ones, dropping some. V, J and clone size were drawn from that table, and D and trimming were deduced from the DNA. This sample has roughly 30,000 clones, with around 72% found just once. Trimming took off 0 bases at V and 6 bases at J, with 23 bases between the two ends. CDR1 is SGHVS, CDR2 FQNEAQ, per germline. The CDR3 runs 18 residues.

The chain employs TRBV7-8 and TRBJ1-2; D is undetermined. What was sequenced was peripheral blood. This clonotype was sampled from a boy aged 2 to 10 with active or convalescent COVID-19. The CDR3 sequence: CASSLARRGSSGGNGYTF. CDR3 in DNA: TGTGCCAGCAGCTTAGCGCGACGCGGGTCTTCGGGAGGCAATGGCTACACCTTC.